Following are 27 T cell receptor beta chains from one sample sequenced in a study of T-cell memory formation after mild COVID-19. TCRdb redid the calling of the 5' RACE reads with MiXCR, one entry per CDR3 protein. This sample has 350,000 to 500,000 distinct CDR3 sequences, with roughly 17% found just once. The sample consisted of PBMCs or a T cell subset sorted from them (not recorded which). All receptors come from a man between 18 and 35 years old who had mild COVID-19 (a few samples of this study predate the infection). Cell type and time point are not known.

This clonotype occurred a few times. V and J are TRBV9 and TRBJ2-2; 7 bases map to TRBD1. CDR3 size: 14 residues. J was trimmed by 7 bases and V by 3 bases; bases with no gene match: 6. Germline values: CDR1 SGDLS, CDR2 YYNGEE. The CDR3 DNA reads TGTGCCAGCAGCGCGGTGAGGGGGCTCGGGGAGCTGTTTTTT. Translated: CASSAVRGLGELFF.

This clonotype appeared a few times. V gene TRBV7-2 combines with J gene TRBJ2-7; D might be TRBD2 (5 bases). This CDR3 is built from 15 residues. Germline-derived CDR1 and CDR2 are SGHTA and FQGNSA. With 7 bases removed from V and 3 bases from J, the gap between germline ends came to 19 bases. CDR3 coding DNA: TGTGCCAGCACGTCGACCCAAACCGGGGTCTACGAGCAGTACTTC. It encodes CASTSTQTGVYEQYF.

The chain employs TRBV7-2 and TRBJ1-2, with a weak D call TRBD1 (6 bases). Germline V gene data show CDR1 as SGHTA and CDR2 as FQGNSA. The CDR3 has 13 residues. Trimming pared 4 bases from V and 4 bases from J, leaving 10 bases between. CDR3: CASSSWGPYGYTF. In DNA form, the CDR3 reads TGTGCCAGCAGCTCTTGGGGGCCCTATGGCTACACCTTC.

This clonotype was picked up a small number of times. The V call is TRBV7-2, the J call TRBJ2-3; unclear D gene. Germline CDR1 and CDR2: SGHTA and FQGNSA. This CDR3 contains 14 residues. Trimming took 1 base from V and 5 from J, leaving 10 bases between them. The CDR3 reads CASSLGRAGDTQYF. CDR3 in DNA: TGTGCCAGCAGCTTAGGAAGGGCAGGAGATACGCAGTATTTT.

Concerning this clonotype: This may stem from a read error, because a much larger clone lies one nucleotide away. The DNA for the CDR3 is TGTGCCAGCAGATGGGAGGGGGACGACGAGCAGTACTTC. This encodes CASRWEGDDEQYF. This sequence joins TRBV7-9 and TRBJ2-7, with TRBD2 as a possible D gene (7 bases). The CDR3 totals 13 residues. Looked up from germline, CDR1 is SEHNR and CDR2 is FQNEAQ (reference sequence). Trimming removed 6 bases from V and 5 bases from J, with 14 bases in between.

This clonotype was observed a few times. The chain recombines TRBV28 with TRBJ1-4; D remains unclear. The length of the CDR3 is 14 residues. CDR1 and CDR2 from the germline V gene are MDHEN and SYDVKM. The ends were cut back, 5 bases at V and 6 bases at J, with 13 bases in the middle. CDR3 amino acids: CASSPVWRYEKLFF. In DNA, the CDR3 is TGTGCCAGCAGTCCCGTATGGAGGTATGAAAAACTGTTTTTT.

This clonotype was seen a handful of times. The chain employs TRBV12-3 or TRBV12-4 and TRBJ2-1; 8 bases are shared with TRBD1. V trimming: 8 bases; J trimming: 7 bases; junction bases outside the gene matches: 7. This CDR3 has 13 residues. The CDR3 loop reads CASGHGQGNEQFF. CDR3 nucleotides: TGTGCCAGCGGCCATGGACAGGGAAATGAGCAGTTCTTC.

The gene calls are TRBV7-2 and TRBJ1-3; unclear D gene. Per the germline V gene, CDR1 is SGHTA and CDR2 is FQGNSA. V was cut by 5 bases and J by 5 bases, with 10 bases left in between. This CDR3 has 13 residues. The CDR3 region is CASSATIRNTIYF. The CDR3 DNA reads as TGTGCCAGCAGCGCGACCATCAGAAACACCATATATTTT. Drawing the rest from reference TRBV7-2 and TRBJ1-3, the complete variable domain is GAGVSQSPSNKVTEKGKDVELRCDPISGHTALYWYRQSLGQGLEFLIYFQGNSAPDKSGLPSDRFSAERTGGSVSTLTIQRTQQEDSAVYLCASSATIRNTIYFGEGSWLTVV.

This clonotype was picked up a small number of times. The chain links TRBV7-9 to TRBJ2-2; 8 bases are shared with TRBD1. This CDR3 has 15 residues. Germline CDR1 and CDR2: SEHNR and FQNEAQ (reference sequence). The junction had 3 bases not matched to a gene; V was cut back by 2 bases and J by 4 bases. The CDR3 DNA follows: TGTGCCAGCAGCTTACCAGGGGGCTTCACCGGGGAGCTGTTTTTT. It specifies CASSLPGGFTGELFF.

This clonotype was counted a few times. The chain uses TRBV4-1 and TRBJ1-1; D unresolved. The CDR3 runs 14 residues. Germline V gene data show CDR1 as MGHRA and CDR2 as YSYEKL. Trimming took 0 bases from V and 5 from J, leaving 10 bases between them. The CDR3 DNA reads TGCGCCAGCAGCCAAGAGGTTGGGGTGACTGAAGCTTTCTTT. Translated: CASSQEVGVTEAFF.

This clonotype appeared many times. J is TRBJ2-1 and V is TRBV20-1, with 7 bases matching TRBD2. V trimming: 0 bases; J trimming: 2 bases; junction bases outside the gene matches: 4. Germline V lookup: CDR1 DFQATT, CDR2 SNEGSKA (reference sequence). The CDR3 has 15 amino acids. This CDR3 is CSARDSAGAYNEQFF. Here the CDR3 DNA reads TGCAGTGCTAGAGATTCGGCGGGAGCCTACAATGAGCAGTTCTTC.

This chain uses TRBV6-2 or TRBV6-3 with TRBJ1-5; 11 bases match TRBD1. J was trimmed by 4 bases and V by 5 bases; bases with no gene match: 7. Germline assignment: CDR1 MNHEY and CDR2 SVGEGT. CDR3 size: 16 residues. This chain's CDR3 is CASSPRDRGSNQPQHF. CDR3 in DNA: TGTGCCAGCAGTCCCCGGGACAGGGGGTCGAATCAGCCCCAGCATTTT.

A few counts support this clonotype. The genes are TRBV11-2 and TRBJ2-7, with 9 bases aligning to TRBD2. Per germline, CDR1 SGHAT and CDR2 FQNNGV. Unmatched junction bases numbered 5, after V lost 1 base and J lost 4 bases. This CDR3 comprises 15 residues. The CDR3, as DNA: TGTGCCAGCAGCTTAGTCCTAGCGGGGTTATACGAGCAGTACTTC. It encodes CASSLVLAGLYEQYF.

The table lists this clonotype with a few counts. CDR3 DNA sequence: TGTGCCAGCAGGACCACAGGGGCCCGGCTGCAGTATTTT. This gives the protein CASRTTGARLQYF. The chain combines TRBV28 with TRBJ2-3, with TRBD1 matching 7 bases. There are 13 residues in the CDR3. CDR1 and CDR2 from the germline V gene are MDHEN and SYDVKM. J lost 11 bases, V lost 6 bases, and 11 bases had no gene match.

This clonotype came up a few times. The rearrangement links TRBV20-1 to TRBJ2-1; 9 nucleotides match TRBD1. V lost 6 bases, J lost 5 bases, and 8 bases stayed unmatched. Germline values: CDR1 DFQATT, CDR2 SNEGSKA (reference sequence). This CDR3 comprises 14 residues. The CDR3 sequence is CSALSGTGNNEQFF. Here the CDR3 DNA reads TGCAGTGCCCTCTCCGGGACAGGGAACAATGAGCAGTTCTTC.

The rearrangement links TRBV11-2 to TRBJ2-1, with D perhaps TRBD1 or TRBD2 (6 bases each). This CDR3 region has 14 residues. Germline-derived CDR1 and CDR2 are SGHAT and FQNNGV. With 5 bases removed from V and 8 bases from J, the gap between germline ends came to 16 bases. The CDR3 nucleotides are TGTGCCAGCAGCACGACCCTAGGGGGGCATGAGCAGTTCTTC. It specifies CASSTTLGGHEQFF.

Only a few counts were recorded for this clonotype. V usage is TRBV7-2 and J usage is TRBJ2-2; 8 bases fit TRBD2. This CDR3 comprises 18 residues. V dropped 2 bases and J dropped 4; count of bases not matched to a gene: 12. The V gene's germline CDR1 is SGHTA and CDR2 FQGNSA. CDR3 in amino acids: CASSLPRSGGWSTGELFF. In DNA form, the CDR3 reads TGTGCCAGCAGCTTACCGAGGAGCGGGGGATGGAGCACCGGGGAGCTGTTTTTT.

The chain is built from TRBV5-1 and TRBJ1-1, with TRBD1 as a possible D gene (5 bases). Germline V gene data show CDR1 as SGHRS and CDR2 as YFSETQ. The CDR3 is made up of 14 amino acids. V lost 1 base and J lost 1, with 8 bases in between. CDR3 DNA: TGCGCCAGCAGCTTGTACAGGCCGAACACTGAAGCTTTCTTT. Translated, it gives CASSLYRPNTEAFF.

DNA of the CDR3: TGTGCCAGCACCAATGCCCGGGGGGGCCAACAAGATACGCAGTATTTT. Translating gives CASTNARGGQQDTQYF. The gene calls are TRBV12-3 or TRBV12-4 and TRBJ2-3, with 8 bases matching TRBD2. CDR3 length equals 16 residues. Unmatched junction bases numbered 14, after V lost 7 bases and J lost 5 bases.

This clonotype was found a few times. The genes are TRBV7-2 and TRBJ2-5; D remains ambiguous. Trimming stripped 5 bases from V and 2 bases from J, with 12 bases between. This CDR3 has 14 residues. The germline gives CDR1 SGHTA, CDR2 FQGNSA. DNA of the CDR3: TGTGCCAGCAGCCCGGACGGCTCACAAGAGACCCAGTACTTC. Translated, it gives CASSPDGSQETQYF.

This clonotype was seen a few times. The chain recombines TRBV3-1 with TRBJ2-3; D not resolved. The CDR3 has 14 amino acids. Germline V gives CDR1 LGHDT, CDR2 YNNKEL (reference sequence). Trimming stripped 1 base from V and 1 base from J, with 6 bases between. DNA for the CDR3: TGTGCCAGCAGCCAAGTTGTGGGCACAGATACGCAGTATTTT. It encodes CASSQVVGTDTQYF.

V is TRBV10-2 and J is TRBJ2-2, with no clear D. The CDR3 is made up of 14 amino acids. Germline V CDR1 and CDR2: WSHSY, SAAADI. Trimming took 0 bases from V and 0 from J, leaving 2 bases between them. This CDR3 reads CASSESANTGELFF. The CDR3 coding sequence is TGCGCCAGCAGTGAGTCTGCGAACACCGGGGAGCTGTTTTTT.

This clonotype was found a few times. The chain recombines TRBV20-1 with TRBJ2-7, with 9 positions matching TRBD2. CDR3 length equals 17 residues. CDR1 and CDR2 from the germline V gene are DFQATT and SNEGSKA (reference sequence). Trimming took 0 bases from V and 3 from J; bases not matched to a gene: 12. CDR3 in amino acids: CSARDIGQLAGNYEQYF. The CDR3, as DNA: TGCAGTGCTAGAGATATCGGACAGCTAGCGGGAAACTACGAGCAGTACTTC.

Only a few counts were recorded for this clonotype. The J gene is TRBJ2-3, the V gene TRBV20-1; D could derive from TRBD1 or TRBD2 (5 bases each). CDR3 length: 14 amino acids. V was cut by 4 bases and J by 1 base, with 12 bases left in between. Germline V lookup: CDR1 DFQATT, CDR2 SNEGSKA (reference sequence). In DNA form, the CDR3 reads TGCAGTGCTATAGAGGGGAGCGGCACAGATACGCAGTATTTT. Protein product: CSAIEGSGTDTQYF.

V is TRBV7-9 and J is TRBJ2-1; weak D call: TRBD1 (6 bases). CDR1 SEHNR and CDR2 FQNEAQ come from the germline V gene (reference sequence). Trimming pared 0 bases from V and 3 bases from J, leaving 12 bases between. The CDR3 has 16 residues. CDR3 amino acids: CASSLAPGHYYNEQFF. The DNA of the CDR3 is TGTGCCAGCAGCTTAGCGCCGGGACACTACTACAATGAGCAGTTCTTC.

This clonotype was found a few times. The chain couples TRBV10-3 to TRBJ2-1; 8 bases align to TRBD2. This CDR3 comprises 15 residues. V lost 6 bases and J lost 6; bases outside the gene matches: 10. Per the germline V gene, CDR1 is ENHRY and CDR2 is SYGVKD. CDR3: CAISPGRGVTNEQFF. CDR3 bases: TGTGCCATCAGCCCCGGGCGGGGGGTAACCAATGAGCAGTTCTTC.

This clonotype was counted between two and nine times. This chain joins TRBV11-1 and TRBJ2-2; 7 nucleotides match TRBD1. Trimming cost V 5 bases and J 1 base; bases outside gene matches: 4. The CDR3 totals 15 residues. CDR1 is SGHAT, CDR2 FQDESV, per germline (reference sequence). This chain's CDR3 is CASSPDRLNTGELFF. The DNA for the CDR3 is TGTGCCAGCAGCCCGGACAGGCTGAACACCGGGGAGCTGTTTTTT.